A selection of T cell receptor beta chains follows, all from one sample in a study of identical twins. TCRdb ran MiXCR on the 5' RACE reads and lists one entry per CDR3 protein. The sample includes approximately 690,000 distinct CDR3 sequences, approximately 6.1% of them seen just once. Sequencing input: naive T cells sorted from blood. The receptors were gathered from a man between 18 and 35 years old in good health. The CDR3 runs from the conserved cysteine through the conserved F or W. Fields, in order: J gene, V gene, clone size, D gene, CDR3 DNA, CDR3 protein. D genes are given only for firm matches. Clone size is not always given. Where it is, it says once, few, many or a class for expanded clones.

J gene: TRBJ2-1; V gene: TRBV20-1; clone size: many; D gene: TRBD2; CDR3 DNA: TGCAGTGCTCTCGGGACTAGCGGAAACAATGAGCAGTTCTTC; CDR3 protein: CSALGTSGNNEQFF
J gene: TRBJ2-4; V gene: TRBV3-1; clone size: many; D gene: .; CDR3 DNA: TGTGCCACTGGGGCTAGCCCTGAAAACATTCAGTACTTC; CDR3 protein: CATGASPENIQYF
J gene: TRBJ2-3; V gene: TRBV9; clone size: few; D gene: .; CDR3 DNA: TGTGCCAGCAGCGTGATATCAGGTTCCCGAGGGACAGATACGCAGTATTTT; CDR3 protein: CASSVISGSRGTDTQYF
J gene: TRBJ2-1; V gene: TRBV4-3; clone size: many; D gene: TRBD2; CDR3 DNA: TGCGCCAGCAGCCAAGATACGGGAGGTAGTAGCAATGAGCAGTTCTTC; CDR3 protein: CASSQDTGGSSNEQFF
J gene: TRBJ2-5; V gene: TRBV30; clone size: few; D gene: .; CDR3 DNA: TGTGCCTGGAGGGAGACACAAGAGACCCAGTACTTC; CDR3 protein: CAWRETQETQYF
J gene: TRBJ2-2; V gene: TRBV7-2; clone size: many; D gene: .; CDR3 DNA: TGTGCCAGCACTGGAGGAGAGGGCGTCTACACCGGGGAGCTGTTTTTT; CDR3 protein: CASTGGEGVYTGELFF
J gene: TRBJ1-1; V gene: TRBV5-1; clone size: few; D gene: .; CDR3 DNA: TGCGCCAGCAGCCCCCGGGGAGCCGGCGCTGAAGCTTTCTTT; CDR3 protein: CASSPRGAGAEAFF
J gene: TRBJ1-4; V gene: TRBV29-1; clone size: many; D gene: TRBD1; CDR3 DNA: TGCAGCGTGCTGACAGGGACGGGTGAAAAACTGTTTTTT; CDR3 protein: CSVLTGTGEKLFF
J gene: TRBJ2-3; V gene: TRBV5-1; clone size: many; D gene: .; CDR3 DNA: TGCGCCAGCAGCTTGGAAAGTGGGCCCCCGGATACGCAGTATTTT; CDR3 protein: CASSLESGPPDTQYF
J gene: TRBJ2-3; V gene: TRBV27; clone size: many; D gene: TRBD2; CDR3 DNA: TGTGCCAGCAGACCACCGGGACTAGCACCAGATACGCAGTATTTT; CDR3 protein: CASRPPGLAPDTQYF
J gene: TRBJ2-4; V gene: TRBV11-2; clone size: many; D gene: .; CDR3 DNA: TGTGCCAGCAGCTTCGACCACAGCAAAAACATTCAGTACTTC; CDR3 protein: CASSFDHSKNIQYF
J gene: TRBJ2-5; V gene: TRBV6-1; clone size: .; D gene: TRBD1; CDR3 DNA: TGTGCCAGCGGATTTTTTGCCCGGGACAGTGAGGGAGAGACCCAGTACTTC; CDR3 protein: CASGFFARDSEGETQYF
J gene: TRBJ1-5; V gene: TRBV12-3/TRBV12-4; clone size: many; D gene: .; CDR3 DNA: TGTGCCAGCAGCTGGGGCCGGGTATTGGTGGGGAAGCCCCAGCATTTT; CDR3 protein: CASSWGRVLVGKPQHF
J gene: TRBJ2-2; V gene: TRBV4-2; clone size: .; D gene: TRBD2; CDR3 DNA: TGTGCCAGCAGCCCTCTACAGGGACTAGCGGACACCGGGGAGCTGTTTTTT; CDR3 protein: CASSPLQGLADTGELFF
J gene: TRBJ2-5; V gene: TRBV29-1; clone size: many; D gene: .; CDR3 DNA: TGCAGCGTTGAAGGGATAATGGCGGAGACCCAGTACTTC; CDR3 protein: CSVEGIMAETQYF
J gene: TRBJ2-5; V gene: TRBV27; clone size: .; D gene: .; CDR3 DNA: TGTGCCAGCACGGGGGTGGGACAGACCCAGTACTTC; CDR3 protein: CASTGVGQTQYF
J gene: TRBJ2-1; V gene: TRBV12-3/TRBV12-4; clone size: many; D gene: TRBD1; CDR3 DNA: TGTGCCAGCAGTTTATGGGGACAGGGGTCAGAGTGGCAGTTCTTC; CDR3 protein: CASSLWGQGSEWQFF
J gene: TRBJ2-1; V gene: TRBV29-1; clone size: many; D gene: TRBD2; CDR3 DNA: TGCAGCGTTCGGACTAGCGGTTACAATGAGCAGTTCTTC; CDR3 protein: CSVRTSGYNEQFF
J gene: TRBJ2-1; V gene: TRBV11-2; clone size: many; D gene: .; CDR3 DNA: TGTGCCAGCAGCTTGGGATTGAGACGGGGCCTTGTCCACAATGAGCAGTTCTTC; CDR3 protein: CASSLGLRRGLVHNEQFF
J gene: TRBJ1-2; V gene: TRBV6-5; clone size: .; D gene: .; CDR3 DNA: TGTGCCAGCAGTTCCACCCCCGACGGCTACACCTTC; CDR3 protein: CASSSTPDGYTF